The TCR beta chain under discussion was sequenced for a study of blood T cell repertoires in COVID-19. Study summary: Some COVID-19 samples were acute and others convalescent; all came from the United States, Italy and Spain.

CDR1 SNHLY and CDR2 FYNNEI come from the germline V gene. The CDR3 loop spans 17 amino acids. V gave up 7 bases and J gave up 0 bases, with 16 bases separating them. Clones were sequenced by immunoSEQ multiplex PCR, and TCRdb holds only the in-frame ones, with some missing. This table has about 40,000 clones, approximately 89% appearing once. The source of this sequence is a woman in her seventies with acute or convalescent COVID-19. This chain links TRBV2 with TRBJ2-6; D is ambiguous. Sequencing input: peripheral blood. CDR3 DNA: TGTGCCAGCATTGTTCTCACAGATCTCTCTGGGGCCAACGTCCTGACTTTC. Encoded protein: CASIVLTDLSGANVLTF.